The sequence of this T cell receptor (beta chain) was determined in a study of cytomegalovirus exposure and HLA in healthy donors. Whole-study context: Researchers found that just over 80% of under 450 genotyped donors fell within the Caucasian-associated ancestry cluster.

V was clipped by 1 base and J by 0 bases, with 6 bases between them. The germline gives CDR1 SGHTA, CDR2 FQGNSA. The CDR3 spans 14 residues. 60 Vbeta and 13 Jbeta primers were used in PCR. The method was immunoSEQ multiplex PCR; TCRdb's version includes in-frame clones alone and lacks a portion of them. The sample shows approximately 79,000 clones, roughly 80% of them seen only once. The chain recombines TRBV7-2 with TRBJ1-1; D unclear. Sequencing input: PBMCs. The TCR was taken from a woman in her forties in good health and CMV-seropositive. The CDR3 loop reads CASSLGHMNTEAFF. In DNA, the CDR3 is TGTGCCAGCAGCTTAGGGCATATGAACACTGAAGCTTTCTTT.